Following are 5 T cell receptor beta chains from one sample sequenced in a study of graft-versus-host responses after intestinal transplantation. Data came from immunoSEQ multiplex PCR; TCRdb stores just in-frame clones and leaves some out. Among around 36,000 clones listed, 90% to 95% were seen once. No antigens are known for them. Material: unstimulated CD8+ T cells sorted from spleen or lymph node cells, obtained before transplant. The receptors shown here come from a human donor who was the organ donor for an intestinal transplant.

The chain is built from TRBV27 and TRBJ2-1; D might be TRBD2 (5 bases). V dropped 6 bases and J dropped 6 bases, with 15 bases sitting between them. Germline CDR1 and CDR2: MNHEY and SMNVEV (reference sequence). The CDR3 has 14 amino acids. CDR3 amino acids: CASSGIELGNEQFF. In DNA, the CDR3 is TGTGCCAGCAGCGGGATCGAGCTGGGCAATGAGCAGTTCTTC.

The chain is built from TRBV14 and TRBJ2-1; the D is unclear. CDR1 SGHDN and CDR2 FVKESK come from the germline V gene. The CDR3 sequence is 15 residues long. V was pared by 2 bases and J by 3 bases, with 11 bases between. This CDR3 reads CASSQRKDLYNEQFF. CDR3 in DNA: TGTGCCAGCAGCCAACGGAAAGACCTCTACAATGAGCAGTTCTTC.

The chain recombines TRBV10-2 with TRBJ1-4; a possible D gene is TRBD1 (6 bases). Looked up from germline, CDR1 is WSHSY and CDR2 is SAAADI. This CDR3 has 16 amino acids. Trimming pared 0 bases from V and 2 bases from J, leaving 10 bases between. The CDR3 spells CASSESEGGTNEKLFF. In DNA form, the CDR3 reads TGCGCCAGCAGTGAGTCAGAGGGGGGGACTAATGAAAAACTGTTTTTT.

The chain has TRBV6-5 and TRBJ1-1, with no clear D. Germline CDR1 MNHEY, CDR2 SVGAGI. This CDR3 has 13 amino acids. Between the trimmed V and J ends, which lost 6 bases and 8 bases, there was a span of 16 bases. CDR3 protein: CASRGRWQLEAFF. CDR3 coding DNA: TGTGCCAGCAGGGGTAGGTGGCAGCTCGAAGCTTTCTTT.

The V gene is TRBV4-1, the J gene TRBJ2-5; D is perhaps TRBD2 (5 bases). Trimming shortened V by 0 bases and J by 5 bases, and 13 bases separated the two germline ends. CDR1 MGHRA and CDR2 YSYEKL come from the germline V gene. CDR3 size: 15 residues. CDR3 nucleotides: TGCGCCAGCAGCCAAGAGTCGGGCGGGCCTGAGACCCAGTACTTC. It is translated as CASSQESGGPETQYF.